This T cell receptor (beta chain) was captured by sequencing in a study of shared clonotypes between healthy human individuals. Whole-study context: Serving as donors were a couple of women and three men, whose ages spanned 18 to 49. CD4 naive and memory got three plates each, CD8 naive two, CD8 memory one.

Remarks on this clone: Its target is not known.

The naive CD8 population came from CD45RO-negative cells selected for CCR7, without terminally differentiated effector memory CD45RA+ cells. Each sample came from a Caucasian adult donor living in Nashville, Tennessee. The CDR3 covers 14 residues. The V gene's germline CDR1 is WNHNN and CDR2 SYGVQD (reference sequence). Trimming cost V 6 bases and J 2 bases; bases outside gene matches: 3. The repertoire was sequenced with immunoSEQ multiplex PCR; TCRdb's copy has only in-frame clones and lacks some. The data contain around 2.1 million clones, 90% to 95% of them singletons. Whole-study findings and limits: Memory subsets generally showed smaller estimated richness than naive subsets did.

The TCR was taken from a man aged 18 to 29 in good health. Some clones in this sample may be carry-over from other donors' samples. What was sequenced was naive CD8+ T cells from PBMCs. J is TRBJ1-3 and V is TRBV10-1; 8 bases are a match to TRBD1. In DNA form, the CDR3 reads TGCGCCAGCAGCTCAGGGGGCCCTGGAAACACCATATATTTT. Translated: CASSSGGPGNTIYF.